This note documents a single T cell receptor beta chain sequence. Its recognized antigen is unknown. There are no base qualities to consult, and no much larger clone falls within one base. At the junction V is shortened by 11 bases and J by 2 bases, with 12 bases in between. The germline V gene gives CDR1 as SNHLY and CDR2 as FYNNEI. Taken from cysteine to phenylalanine, the CDR3 has 12 residues. Kept here is only the CDR3 DNA, which spans 36 bases and is read in frame from base 1. TCRbeta CDR3 regions were amplified from genomic DNA using the immunoSEQ Assay, a bias-controlled multiplex PCR. The paper's processing steps were these. The number of nucleated cells in each sample was estimated by amplification of reference gene primers within the assay. To quantify the absolute abundance of each unique TCRbeta CDR3 rearrangement, sequence reads were collapsed and filtered. For each sample, productive Simpson clonality was calculated as the square root of Simpson's diversity index over productive rearrangements. TCRdb provides this immuneACCESS table in a form limited to in-frame rearrangements. Some clones are lacking; in checked studies, under half of them reflect an unresolved V gene, and why the rest are absent is not known. That table gives V, J and clone size, and the DNA gave D and trimming. For this sample there are tens of thousands of clones; around 90% appear just once. The ten largest clones represent about 40% of the sample.

This entry comes from a study of blood T cell repertoires in COVID-19 (dated by TCRdb to 2019 to 2021). At the level of the whole study: Samples from collaborators originated in the United States, Italy and Spain and spanned both the acute and convalescent phases of COVID-19. Where available, HLA class I and class II types were taken from metadata supplied by the sample provider and were not determined by assay-based typing. Sample metadata almost always included a de-identified subject ID, COVID-19 status, age in years and sex. Subjects who had been exposed to COVID-19, were actively infected with it, or had recovered from it provided the deeply sampled blood TCRbeta repertoires that made up the dataset. The material from the prospective study consisted of cDNA or gDNA derived from T cells, B-cell-depleted T cells, or PBMCs. Samples came from the ongoing ImmuneRACE study (first 160 participants) plus 1,254 subjects from 6 global collaborators. A freely available public database, intended as a resource for researchers studying the immune response to SARS-CoV-2, is where the repertoires were released. What the research found in general, with its limitations: The quantity of clinical and demographic metadata differed by source and by participant and was supplied without curation.

In Seattle, one collaborating source enrolled patients while the infection was active and tracked those patients longitudinally over the course of disease. The collaborating institutions used their own protocols to collect whole blood in K2EDTA tubes. Collaborator samples were shipped for TCRbeta analysis as frozen whole blood, isolated PBMCs, or DNA extracted from either sample type. Sequencing was carried out using peripheral blood. The rearranged chain carries TRBV2 and TRBJ1-1, with a weak D call of TRBD1 (6 bases match). The receptor was derived from a woman between 55 and 75 years old with COVID-19, enrolled during active disease. The CDR3 region reads CAVRGFNTEAFF. At the DNA level, the sequence is TGTGCCGTCAGGGGCTTCAACACTGAAGCTTTCTTT.